These 8 T cell receptor beta chains were sequenced from one sample in a study of cytotoxic CD8 clonotypes in ibrutinib-treated CLL. Sequencing used immunoSEQ multiplex PCR; TCRdb keeps in-frame clones, though not all of them. This table has some 120,000 clones, 58% appearing once. The sequencing used PBMCs, collected after 24 months of ibrutinib treatment. Receptors were obtained from a human donor with chronic lymphocytic leukemia.

This clone was picked up a small number of times. The rearrangement joins TRBV28 to TRBJ2-7; perhaps TRBD1 as D (6 bases). V was trimmed by 5 bases and J by 5 bases, leaving 19 bases between them. Germline CDR1 and CDR2: MDHEN and SYDVKM. This CDR3 is 15 amino acids long. The CDR3 DNA reads TGTGCCAGCAGTCAACAGGGCTTGTCGCCCCACGAGCAGTACTTC. Its translation: CASSQQGLSPHEQYF.

This clone has just a few counts. This rearrangement joins TRBV7-2 to TRBJ2-3; tentatively, D is TRBD2 (6 bases). V lost 5 bases, J lost 8 bases, and 11 bases lay in between. The CDR3 totals 12 residues. The germline V gene encodes CDR1 SGHTA and CDR2 FQGNSA. The CDR3 is CASSLAGPTQYF. The DNA of the CDR3 is TGTGCCAGCAGCCTGGCGGGGCCTACGCAGTATTTT.

This clone has only a few counts. The chain's CDR3 is CASSPRTSGTQYF. The CDR3 DNA reads as TGTGCCAGCAGCCCCAGAACCTCCGGGACCCAGTACTTC. The genes are TRBV5-4 and TRBJ2-5; D gene uncertain. This CDR3 is built from 13 residues. Germline CDR1 reads SGHNT; CDR2 reads YYREEE (reference sequence). The V end lost 4 bases, the J end lost 7 bases, and 14 bases lay between the germline ends. Based on the CDR3 plus reference TRBV5-4 and TRBJ2-5, the full variable domain is ETGVTQSPTHLIKTRGQQVTLRCSSQSGHNTVSWYQQALGQGPQFIFQYYREEENGRGNFPPRFSGLQFPNYSSELNVNALELDDSALYLCASSPRTSGTQYFGPGTRLLVL.

The chain combines TRBV29-1 with TRBJ2-3, with D perhaps matching TRBD2 (7 bases). Germline CDR1 reads SQVTM; CDR2 reads ANQGSEA. Trimming stripped 3 bases from V and 1 base from J, with 17 bases between. This CDR3 has 16 amino acids. This CDR3 reads CSVERMTGGGTDTQYF. The CDR3 DNA follows: TGCAGCGTTGAGCGCATGACGGGGGGCGGCACAGATACGCAGTATTTT.

Only a few counts were recorded for this clone. The CDR3 spells CASSERQLYNSPLHF. The CDR3 nucleotides read TGTGCCAGCAGTGAAAGACAACTATATAATTCACCCCTCCACTTT. V is TRBV6-1 and J is TRBJ1-6; D gene uncertain. V was trimmed by 2 bases and J by 4 bases, leaving 9 bases between them. Germline V lookup: CDR1 MNHNS, CDR2 SASEGT. The CDR3 extends over 15 amino acids.

This clone has only a few counts. The chain joins TRBV30 to TRBJ2-2; TRBD1 or TRBD2 may be the D gene (6 bases each). This CDR3 region has 14 residues. CDR1 and CDR2 from the germline V gene are GTSNPN and SVGIG (reference sequence). The V end lost 5 bases, the J end lost 8 bases, and 18 bases lay between the germline ends. This CDR3 is CAWQAIGGPGELFF. The DNA of the CDR3 is TGTGCCTGGCAGGCGATTGGGGGGCCTGGGGAGCTGTTTTTT.

This chain links TRBV10-3 with TRBJ1-2; weak D call: TRBD1 (6 bases). The V end was cut by 11 bases, the J end by 7 bases, with 17 bases between. Looked up from germline, CDR1 is ENHRY and CDR2 is SYGVKD. This CDR3 contains 12 residues. The CDR3 sequence is CAVQQGILGYTF. For the CDR3, the DNA is TGTGCCGTGCAACAGGGCATCCTTGGCTACACCTTC.

This clone turned up a few times. The chain has TRBV30 and TRBJ1-2; tentative D call: TRBD1 (6 bases). V was pared by 2 bases and J by 4 bases, with 11 bases between. Germline CDR1 and CDR2: GTSNPN and SVGIG (reference sequence). The CDR3 consists of 13 residues. The CDR3 sequence: CAWSPTGPYGYTF. The CDR3 DNA follows: TGTGCCTGGAGTCCCACAGGGCCCTATGGCTACACCTTC.